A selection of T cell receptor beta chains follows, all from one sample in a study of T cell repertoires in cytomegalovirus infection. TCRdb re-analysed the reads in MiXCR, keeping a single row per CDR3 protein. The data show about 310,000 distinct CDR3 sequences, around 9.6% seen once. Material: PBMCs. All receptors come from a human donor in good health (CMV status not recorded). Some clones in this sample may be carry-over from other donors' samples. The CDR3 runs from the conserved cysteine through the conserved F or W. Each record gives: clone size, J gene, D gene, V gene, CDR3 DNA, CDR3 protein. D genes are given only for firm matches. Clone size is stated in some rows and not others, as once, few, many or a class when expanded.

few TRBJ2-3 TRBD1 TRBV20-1 TGCAGTGCTAGAGATGATAGGACAGGGTTGCCGCAGTATTTT CSARDDRTGLPQYF
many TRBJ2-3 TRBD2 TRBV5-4 TGTGCCAGCAGCCCGACTAGCGGGTACACAGATACGCAGTATTTT CASSPTSGYTDTQYF
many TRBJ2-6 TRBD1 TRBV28 TGTGCCAGCAGTTCGACAGGGGAAGGGGCCAACGTCCTGACTTTC CASSSTGEGANVLTF
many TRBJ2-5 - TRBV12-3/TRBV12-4 TGTGCCAGCAGTGGGGGGGGACAGATCGTAACTGAGACCCAGTACTTC CASSGGGQIVTETQYF
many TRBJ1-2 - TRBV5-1 TGCGCCAGCAGCTTGGAGAACAGGGTTGCTGGCTACACCTTC CASSLENRVAGYTF
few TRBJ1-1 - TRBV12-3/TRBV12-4 TGTGCCAGCAGTTTTAGGGCGGGGGTCACTGAAGCTTTCTTT CASSFRAGVTEAFF
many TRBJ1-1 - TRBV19 TGTGCCAGTAGTATAGCTGGCGGGTCCACTGAAGCTTTCTTT CASSIAGGSTEAFF
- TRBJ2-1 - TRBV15 TGTGCCACCAGCAGAGACCAGGTTAGGGGGGGGCAGTTCTTC CATSRDQVRGGQFF
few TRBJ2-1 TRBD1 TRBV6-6 TGTGCCAGCAAAGGGCAACCCGGACAGGGGGCGTCCTACAATGAGCAGTTCTTC CASKGQPGQGASYNEQFF
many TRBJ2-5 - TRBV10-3 TGTGCCATCAGTGACGAGACCTACAGGGTAGGGACCCAGTACTTC CAISDETYRVGTQYF
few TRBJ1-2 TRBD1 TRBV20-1 TGCAGTGCTAGAGAGGACAGGGGCGCGGCTATCTACACCTTC CSAREDRGAAIYTF
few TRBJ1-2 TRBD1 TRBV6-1 TGTGCCAGCAGTGGACAGGGGGTGGATGGCTACACCTTC CASSGQGVDGYTF
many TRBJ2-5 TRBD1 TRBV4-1 TGCGCCAGCAGCCATCAGGACAGGGGAGGAGAGACCCAGTACTTC CASSHQDRGGETQYF
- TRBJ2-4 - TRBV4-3 TGCGCCAGCAGCCAAGGGGTATTGGGCAAAAACATTCAGTACTTC CASSQGVLGKNIQYF
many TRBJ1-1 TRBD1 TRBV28 TGTGCCAGCAGTTCCTCACAGGGGTACACTGAAGCTTTCTTT CASSSSQGYTEAFF
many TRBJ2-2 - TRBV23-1 TGCGCCAGCAGTCTCGCGGGACAGAACACCGGGGAGCTGTTTTTT CASSLAGQNTGELFF
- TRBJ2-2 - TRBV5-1 TGCGCCAGCAGCTTCGGCGTGACGAACACCGGGGAGCTGTTTTTT CASSFGVTNTGELFF
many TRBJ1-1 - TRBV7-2 TGTGCCAGCAGCTTTTCCGGGGGCCCCACTGAAGCTTTCTTT CASSFSGGPTEAFF
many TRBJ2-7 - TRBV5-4 TGTGCCAGCAGTAGTATTTCACAGCTCTCCTACGAGCAGTACTTC CASSSISQLSYEQYF
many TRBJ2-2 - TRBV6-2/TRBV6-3 TGTGCCAGCTCTATTGGTCCCATCGGGGAGCTGTTTTTT CASSIGPIGELFF
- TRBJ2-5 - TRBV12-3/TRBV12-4 TGTGCCAGCAGTTTTTGGGGTGACCAAGAGACCCAGTACTTC CASSFWGDQETQYF
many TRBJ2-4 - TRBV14 TGTGCCAGCAGCCAACGGGGCCTAGCCAAAAACATTCAGTACTTC CASSQRGLAKNIQYF
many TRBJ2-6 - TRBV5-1 TGCGCCAGCATGGGGGTCTCTGGGGCCAACGTCCTGACTTTC CASMGVSGANVLTF
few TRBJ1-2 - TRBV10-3 TGTGCCATCAGTGGGACAGAGTCGGCGTACACCTTC CAISGTESAYTF
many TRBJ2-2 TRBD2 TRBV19 TGTGCCAGTAGGCCAGGACTAGAGGGGAACACCGGGGAGCTGTTTTTT CASRPGLEGNTGELFF
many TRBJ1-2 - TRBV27 TGTGCCAGCAGTTTATCGAAGGCGGGTCATTATGGCTACACCTTC CASSLSKAGHYGYTF
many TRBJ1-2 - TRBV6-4 TGTGCCAGCAGTGGGGCAGGCTATGGCTACACCTTC CASSGAGYGYTF
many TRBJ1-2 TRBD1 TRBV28 TGTGCCAGCAGTCCTAGGGGACAGCGGTTTGGCGATGGCTACACCTTC CASSPRGQRFGDGYTF
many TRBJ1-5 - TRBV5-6 TGTGCCAGCAGCTTGTACAGGTCAAAGCCCCAGCATTTT CASSLYRSKPQHF
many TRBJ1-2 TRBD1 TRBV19 TGTGCCAGCGCCTGGACAGGATGGAGGGGCTACACCTTC CASAWTGWRGYTF
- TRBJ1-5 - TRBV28 TGTGCCAGCAGTTTCACGGGAGACTATAGCAATCAGCCCCAGCATTTT CASSFTGDYSNQPQHF
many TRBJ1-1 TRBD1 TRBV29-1 TGCAGCGTGGCCAAGGACATGACAGGGGCTAACACTGAAGCTTTCTTT CSVAKDMTGANTEAFF
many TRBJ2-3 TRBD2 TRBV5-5 TGTGCCAGCAGCTTGCGAACCGGACTAGCGGGGAGGACAGATACGCAGTATTTT CASSLRTGLAGRTDTQYF
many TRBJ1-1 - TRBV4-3 TGCGCCAGCAGCCTCCGGGTGGGGGTGAACACTGAAGCTTTCTTT CASSLRVGVNTEAFF
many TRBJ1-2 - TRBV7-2 TGTGCCAGCAGCTTGAGCGGAGGACGTGGCTACACCTTC CASSLSGGRGYTF
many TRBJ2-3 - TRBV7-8 TGTGCCAGCAGCTTAGCAGGGGGTCGGTCTACAGATACGCAGTATTTT CASSLAGGRSTDTQYF
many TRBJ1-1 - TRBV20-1 TGCAGTGCTACTGGGGCCAGGGCCAACACTGAAGCTTTCTTT CSATGARANTEAFF
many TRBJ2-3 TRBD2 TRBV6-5 TGTGCCAGCAGTTACTCGAGGACTAGCCCTATCACAGATACGCAGTATTTT CASSYSRTSPITDTQYF
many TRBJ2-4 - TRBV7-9 TGTGCCAGCAGCAAACTAGCTGCCAAAAACATTCAGTACTTC CASSKLAAKNIQYF
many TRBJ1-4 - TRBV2 TGTGCCAGCAGTGCGGCAGGGGAGGATGAAAAACTGTTTTTT CASSAAGEDEKLFF
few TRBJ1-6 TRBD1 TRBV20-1 TGCAGTGCTAAAATAGGGGGACAGGGGGCTTTCCCCCTCCACTTT CSAKIGGQGAFPLHF